The 20 T cell receptor beta chains reported below all come from one sample, sequenced in a study of identical twins. TCRdb processed the 5' RACE reads anew with MiXCR; each CDR3 protein has one entry. The table lists about 890,000 distinct CDR3 sequences, 12% of them singletons. These same data were also listed under a study on yellow fever vaccine responses in identical twins.

Sequenced sample: PBMCs. These receptors originate from a woman in her late teens or twenties in good health.

This clonotype was observed a few times. The J gene is TRBJ2-2, the V gene TRBV24-1; D is undetermined. Germline CDR1 is KGHDR and CDR2 is SFDVKD. The CDR3 is made up of 15 amino acids. Trimming stripped 5 bases from V and 0 bases from J, with 9 bases between. The CDR3 loop reads CATSGIAPNTGELFF. Here the CDR3 DNA reads TGTGCCACCAGTGGGATAGCACCGAACACCGGGGAGCTGTTTTTT.

This clonotype was seen many times. This chain links TRBV7-9 with TRBJ2-3; perhaps TRBD1 as D (6 bases). The CDR3 is made up of 16 amino acids. V was clipped by 5 bases and J by 0 bases, with 15 bases between them. Germline CDR1 SEHNR, CDR2 FQNEAQ (reference sequence). CDR3 sequence: CASSTGSLGSTDTQYF. The CDR3 DNA reads TGTGCCAGCAGCACAGGGTCCCTAGGTAGCACAGATACGCAGTATTTT.

This clonotype was detected a few times. This chain uses TRBV5-1 with TRBJ2-3; 9 bases line up with TRBD2. Losses at the gene ends were 4 bases for V and 4 bases for J; bases not matched to a gene: 7. The germline CDR1 and CDR2 sequences are SGHRS and YFSETQ. This CDR3 region has 15 residues. The CDR3 loop is CASSLAGTSPDTQYF. As DNA, the CDR3 is TGCGCCAGCAGCCTTGCCGGGACTAGCCCAGATACGCAGTATTTT. Looking up the rest from reference TRBV5-1 and TRBJ2-3 gives the full variable domain: KAGVTQTPRYLIKTRGQQVTLSCSPISGHRSVSWYQQTPGQGLQFLFEYFSETQRNKGNFPGRFSGRQFSNSRSEMNVSTLELGDSALYLCASSLAGTSPDTQYFGPGTRLTVL.

This clonotype was found once. The chain recombines TRBV5-1 with TRBJ2-5, with D perhaps matching TRBD1 (6 bases). Germline V gene data show CDR1 as SGHRS and CDR2 as YFSETQ. The CDR3 loop spans 15 amino acids. Trimming removed 4 bases from V and 1 base from J, with 14 bases in between. The CDR3 region is CASSTSTGLQETQYF. The DNA of the CDR3 is TGCGCCAGCAGCACCTCGACAGGCCTCCAAGAGACCCAGTACTTC.

There are many counts of this clonotype. The chain is built from TRBV5-1 and TRBJ2-3, with 10 bases fitting TRBD1. Looked up from germline, CDR1 is SGHRS and CDR2 is YFSETQ. This CDR3 comprises 14 residues. The V and J ends lost 3 bases and 4 bases, in that order; junction bases with no gene match: 2. The CDR3 protein is CASSSGQGADTQYF. The CDR3 nucleotides read TGCGCCAGCAGCTCAGGACAGGGGGCAGATACGCAGTATTTT. The entire variable domain, with the rest obtained from reference TRBV5-1 and TRBJ2-3, is as follows: KAGVTQTPRYLIKTRGQQVTLSCSPISGHRSVSWYQQTPGQGLQFLFEYFSETQRNKGNFPGRFSGRQFSNSRSEMNVSTLELGDSALYLCASSSGQGADTQYFGPGTRLTVL.

V and J are TRBV5-1 and TRBJ2-2, with D tentatively TRBD1 or TRBD2 (5 bases each). CDR3 size: 13 residues. Trimming stripped 4 bases from V and 6 bases from J, with 10 bases between. Germline CDR1 and CDR2: SGHRS and YFSETQ. The CDR3 coding sequence is TGCGCCAGCAGCGAGAGGGACCCCGGGGAGCTGTTTTTT. Amino acid sequence: CASSERDPGELFF.

The J gene is TRBJ2-1, the V gene TRBV9; 8 nucleotides line up with TRBD2. With 3 bases clipped from V and 9 bases from J, the junction kept 11 bases outside the gene matches. CDR3 length equals 15 residues. Germline V gene sequence: CDR1 SGDLS, CDR2 YYNGEE. In DNA form, the CDR3 reads TGTGCCAGCAGCGAGACCGGGACTAGGGTAGTTGAGCAGTTCTTC. This translates into CASSETGTRVVEQFF.

This clonotype has only a few counts. This chain connects TRBV9 to TRBJ1-4; D possibly corresponds to TRBD1 (5 bases). The CDR3 has 14 amino acids. From germline, CDR1 is SGDLS and CDR2 YYNGEE. Deletions cut 2 bases from V and 6 bases from J, with 11 bases between. CDR3 nucleotide sequence: TGTGCCAGCAGCGTTGCGGGGACGGATGAAAAACTGTTTTTT. Its translation: CASSVAGTDEKLFF.

There are a few counts of this clonotype. The V call is TRBV14, the J call TRBJ2-7; D unresolved. V was cut by 4 bases and J by 4 bases, with 8 bases left in between. CDR3 length: 12 amino acids. Germline lookup yields CDR1 SGHDN and CDR2 FVKESK. The CDR3 here is CASSPLNYEQYF. The CDR3, as DNA: TGTGCCAGCAGCCCGCTAAATTACGAGCAGTACTTC. The full variable domain, its missing parts supplied by reference TRBV14 and TRBJ2-7, is EAGVTQFPSHSVIEKGQTVTLRCDPISGHDNLYWYRRVMGKEIKFLLHFVKESKQDESGMPNNRFLAERTGGTYSTLKVQPAELEDSGVYFCASSPLNYEQYFGPGTRLTVT.

The V gene is TRBV3-1, the J gene TRBJ2-7; D ambiguous. The CDR3 extends over 16 amino acids. Germline V lookup: CDR1 LGHDT, CDR2 YNNKEL (reference sequence). Trimming removed 0 bases from V and 0 bases from J, with 12 bases in between. The CDR3 DNA sequence: TGTGCCAGCAGCCAAGAACTTTACTGGGACTCCTACGAGCAGTACTTC. This codes for CASSQELYWDSYEQYF.

This clonotype appeared a single time. The CDR3 loop reads CASSYSGGNTQYF. DNA of the CDR3: TGTGCCAGCAGTTACTCTGGGGGTAATACGCAGTATTTT. The V gene is TRBV6-6, the J gene TRBJ2-3; D assignment may be TRBD1 or TRBD2 (5 bases each). V shed 0 bases and J shed 7 bases, with 8 bases lying between them. The germline V gene has CDR1 MNHNY and CDR2 SVGAGI (reference sequence). CDR3 size: 13 residues.

This clonotype was detected only a few times. V gene TRBV6-2 or TRBV6-3 combines with J gene TRBJ1-5; TRBD1 might be the D (5 bases). CDR1 is MNHEY and CDR2 is SVGEGT in the germline V gene. The CDR3 covers 14 residues. V shed 5 bases and J shed 5 bases, with 13 bases lying between them. CDR3 bases: TGTGCCAGCAGTCGACAGTCCACCGATCAGCCCCAGCATTTT. Protein: CASSRQSTDQPQHF.

This clonotype was seen more than once but under ten times. This chain joins TRBV5-1 and TRBJ2-5; D may be TRBD1 (7 bases). CDR3 length equals 14 residues. With 2 bases removed from V and 5 bases from J, the gap between germline ends came to 13 bases. Per germline, CDR1 SGHRS and CDR2 YFSETQ. DNA for the CDR3: TGCGCCAGCAGCTTATCAGGGGGGTACGAGACCCAGTACTTC. This gives the protein CASSLSGGYETQYF. The full variable domain, in which reference TRBV5-1 and TRBJ2-5 provide the parts outside the CDR3, is KAGVTQTPRYLIKTRGQQVTLSCSPISGHRSVSWYQQTPGQGLQFLFEYFSETQRNKGNFPGRFSGRQFSNSRSEMNVSTLELGDSALYLCASSLSGGYETQYFGPGTRLLVL.

In its sample, this clonotype was seen a few times. The gene calls are TRBV6-5 and TRBJ1-2; 10 bases are shared with TRBD1. This CDR3 comprises 17 residues. J lost 8 bases, V lost 0 bases, and 12 bases had no gene match. Germline CDR1 and CDR2: MNHEY and SVGAGI. CDR3 coding DNA: TGTGCCAGCAGTTACTCGGCATATGTCGGGACAGGGGACGGCTACACCTTC. Its protein is CASSYSAYVGTGDGYTF.

This rearrangement joins TRBV28 to TRBJ2-7, with D perhaps given as TRBD1 or TRBD2 (6 bases each). V was pared by 1 base and J by 4 bases, with 23 bases between. Germline CDR1 and CDR2: MDHEN and SYDVKM. CDR3 length equals 18 residues. The CDR3 is CASSLLGGRGSAAYEQYV. CDR3 DNA sequence: TGTGCCAGCAGTTTATTGGGGGGCAGGGGATCGGCAGCTTACGAGCAGTACGTC.

The chain employs TRBV29-1 and TRBJ2-5, with 8 bases that match TRBD1. V shed 4 bases and J 5 bases; nucleotides not matched to a gene: 6. The CDR3 sequence is 13 residues long. Per the germline V gene, CDR1 is SQVTM and CDR2 is ANQGSEA. In nucleotides, the CDR3 is TGCAGCGTTGGCAGGGGGCTAGGGGAGACCCAGTACTTC. Its protein product is CSVGRGLGETQYF.

J is TRBJ2-1 and V is TRBV20-1; 11 bases agree with TRBD2. V was pared by 6 bases and J by 4 bases, with 8 bases of the junction left unmatched. The CDR3 is made up of 15 amino acids. CDR1 and CDR2 from the germline V gene are DFQATT and SNEGSKA (reference sequence). CDR3: CSATLAGVRYNEQFF. CDR3 coding DNA: TGCAGTGCGACACTAGCGGGAGTCAGGTACAATGAGCAGTTCTTC.

In its sample, this clonotype was seen many times. This chain joins TRBV5-1 and TRBJ2-2, with D maybe TRBD2 (6 bases). The CDR3 loop spans 16 amino acids. V lost 7 bases, J lost 0 bases, and 16 bases lay in between. CDR1 is SGHRS, CDR2 YFSETQ, per germline. CDR3 region: CASSRTGTSNTGELFF. Here the CDR3 DNA reads TGCGCCAGCTCACGTACCGGGACTTCGAACACCGGGGAGCTGTTTTTT.

This clonotype was seen a few times. The J gene is TRBJ1-1, the V gene TRBV10-2, with 9 bases that match TRBD1. CDR3 length equals 14 residues. The germline V gene encodes CDR1 WSHSY and CDR2 SAAADI. After removal of 10 bases from V and 4 bases from J, the junction contained 10 bases not matched to a gene. Here the CDR3 DNA reads TGCGCCATCGGACAGGGGTCAGCCTCCACTGAAGCTTTCTTT. Translated: CAIGQGSASTEAFF.

The sample holds a few counts of this clonotype. The gene calls are TRBV2 and TRBJ2-3; D uncertain. Germline V gene data show CDR1 as SNHLY and CDR2 as FYNNEI. The CDR3 contains 13 residues. The V gene lost 4 bases and the J gene lost 6 bases, with 11 bases spanning the gap. CDR3 region: CASSVGSSDTQYF. DNA for the CDR3: TGTGCCAGCAGTGTCGGCTCGTCGGATACGCAGTATTTT.